The sequence of this T cell receptor (beta chain) was determined in a study of T-cell memory formation after mild COVID-19. Study-level results: Later expanders leaned toward CD4+, whereas clones contracting from day 15 to 85 were balanced CD4/CD8.

This clonotype was seen a handful of times. Antigen unknown. CDR3 size: 17 residues. Trimming took 2 bases from V and 0 from J, leaving 14 bases between them. The germline V gene has CDR1 ENHRY and CDR2 SYGVKD. TCRdb processed the 5' RACE reads anew with MiXCR; each CDR3 protein has one entry. The sample gives 400,000 or so distinct CDR3 sequences, roughly 20% of which show up once; more than 8% is in the top ten. The gene calls are TRBV10-3 and TRBJ1-3; D is undetermined. This clonotype was sampled from an adult woman who had mild COVID-19 (a few samples of this study predate the infection). Cell type and time point are not known. Sequenced material: PBMCs or a T cell subset sorted from them (not recorded which). The CDR3 protein is CAISEPALAHSGNTIYF. CDR3 bases: TGTGCCATCAGTGAGCCGGCTTTGGCCCACTCTGGAAACACCATATATTTT.